The rows below give T cell receptor beta chains drawn from one sample of a study of T cells in Graves' hyperthyroidism and ophthalmopathy. TCRdb analysed the multiplex PCR reads with MiXCR anew, one entry per CDR3 protein. This table has approximately 600,000 distinct CDR3 sequences, about 15% appearing once. The sequenced sample was blood. Every receptor here comes from a woman aged 30 to 39 with Graves' hyperthyroidism that later progressed to Graves' ophthalmopathy. The CDR3 runs from the conserved cysteine through the conserved F or W. Each record gives: V gene, clone size, J gene, D gene, CDR3 DNA, CDR3 protein. The D gene is left open where the match is weak. Clone size is shown for a subset of rows, as once, few, many or a class of expanded clone.

v_gene: TRBV19
abundance: NA
j_gene: TRBJ1-5
d_gene: TRBD1
CDR3nt: TGTGCCAGTAGTACCCAGACAGGGGAGGCTCAGCCCCAGCATTTT
CDR3aa: CASSTQTGEAQPQHF

v_gene: TRBV6-1
abundance: many
j_gene: TRBJ1-1
d_gene: NA
CDR3nt: TGTGCCAGCAGTGAAAATGGCCAGATTGAAGCTTTCTTT
CDR3aa: CASSENGQIEAFF

v_gene: TRBV7-9
abundance: NA
j_gene: TRBJ2-1
d_gene: NA
CDR3nt: TGTGACAGCAACCTGGATCCAGCGGCTTGGAATGAGCAGTTCTTC
CDR3aa: CDSNLDPAAWNEQFF

v_gene: TRBV2
abundance: many
j_gene: TRBJ2-7
d_gene: NA
CDR3nt: TGTGCCAGCAGTCCCCACACGGAGGTACACGAGCAGTACTTC
CDR3aa: CASSPHTEVHEQYF

v_gene: TRBV6-1
abundance: few
j_gene: TRBJ1-3
d_gene: NA
CDR3nt: TGTGCCTGCGATAACGCATCTGGAAACACCATATATTTT
CDR3aa: CACDNASGNTIYF

v_gene: TRBV2
abundance: many
j_gene: TRBJ1-2
d_gene: TRBD1
CDR3nt: TGTGCCACCACAGGGGGCGGCGGCTACACCTTC
CDR3aa: CATTGGGGYTF

v_gene: TRBV6-1
abundance: NA
j_gene: TRBJ2-7
d_gene: TRBD1
CDR3nt: TGTGCCAGCAGGCGAACCGGGACAGGAAGCTCCTACGAGCAGTACTTC
CDR3aa: CASRRTGTGSSYEQYF

v_gene: TRBV7-8
abundance: many
j_gene: TRBJ1-1
d_gene: TRBD1
CDR3nt: TGTGCCAGCAGCTTAACAGGGGGCGCGGGGACTGAAGCTTTCTTT
CDR3aa: CASSLTGGAGTEAFF

v_gene: TRBV10-3
abundance: many
j_gene: TRBJ2-7
d_gene: NA
CDR3nt: TGTGCCATCAGTGGGGATCACTTACTCTACGAGCAGTACTTC
CDR3aa: CAISGDHLLYEQYF

v_gene: TRBV20-1
abundance: many
j_gene: TRBJ2-1
d_gene: TRBD2
CDR3nt: TGCAGTGCTAGAAGAGCGGGAGCCTACAATGAGCAGTTCTTC
CDR3aa: CSARRAGAYNEQFF

v_gene: TRBV18
abundance: many
j_gene: TRBJ1-2
d_gene: NA
CDR3nt: TGTGCCAGCTCACCCCCGGAACGCTATGGCTACACCTTC
CDR3aa: CASSPPERYGYTF

v_gene: TRBV27
abundance: few
j_gene: TRBJ2-2
d_gene: NA
CDR3nt: TGTGCCAGCAGTTTAGGCAGGGTCACCGGGGAGCTGTTTTTT
CDR3aa: CASSLGRVTGELFF

v_gene: TRBV5-1
abundance: NA
j_gene: TRBJ1-2
d_gene: NA
CDR3nt: TGCGCCAGCAGCCGCCTGGGGGACTATGGCTACACCTTC
CDR3aa: CASSRLGDYGYTF

v_gene: TRBV11-3
abundance: many
j_gene: TRBJ1-6
d_gene: NA
CDR3nt: TGTGCCAGCAGCATGAATAATTCACCCCTCCACTTT
CDR3aa: CASSMNNSPLHF

v_gene: TRBV6-5
abundance: NA
j_gene: TRBJ2-5
d_gene: NA
CDR3nt: TGTGCCAGCAGTTACCATCATTCCGGCGGGACAACGTACCAAGAGACCCAGTACTTC
CDR3aa: CASSYHHSGGTTYQETQYF